These T cell receptor beta chains were read from a single sample in a study of OX40 agonist ivuxolimab in advanced cancers. Repertoires were generated with immunoSEQ multiplex PCR, while TCRdb's copy carries only in-frame clones and drops some. Among more than 15,000 clones listed, about 80% were seen once. The specimen comprised CD4+ or CD8+ T cells sorted from blood, sampled in a trial of the OX40 agonist ivuxolimab. These receptors originate from an adult with an advanced solid tumor such as melanoma, head and neck, liver or kidney cancer. Each CDR3 is given with its conserved first and last residue. Each record gives: CDR3 length, V gene, CDR3 protein.

length: 15
V: TRBV7-9
CDR3: CASSLPGTFQETQYF

length: 11
V: TRBV4-2
CDR3: CASSQGNEQFF

length: 14
V: TRBV27
CDR3: CASSLSIDYNEQFF

length: 13
V: TRBV4-1
CDR3: CASSQVLGYEQYF

length: 18
V: TRBV28
CDR3: CASSLGDRLGISYNEQFF

length: 13
V: TRBV27
CDR3: CASSLTSSYEQYF

length: 15
V: TRBV7-9
CDR3: CASSLATGGGEKLFF

length: 13
V: TRBV5-6
CDR3: CASSYRSSYEQYF

length: 18
V: TRBV9
CDR3: CASSKEASGREVVGEQFF

length: 14
V: TRBV25-1
CDR3: CASGARDNNEKLFF

length: 12
V: TRBV7-9
CDR3: CASSLTSYEQYF

length: 17
V: TRBV5-4
CDR3: CASSLASGSASKNIQYF

length: 13
V: TRBV19
CDR3: CASSFSRNYEQYF

length: 15
V: TRBV11-1
CDR3: CASSLRGSSYNEQFF

length: 16
V: TRBV27
CDR3: CASSPRLAGGINEQFF

length: 14
V: TRBV6-5
CDR3: CATNPQSSTDTQYF

length: 14
V: TRBV5-8
CDR3: CASSLALNLPPQHF

length: 14
V: TRBV27
CDR3: CASSFNRGYGEQYF

length: 15
V: TRBV18
CDR3: CASSPIDSNTGELFF

length: 15
V: TRBV7-2
CDR3: CASSLRDYPSYEQYF

length: 13
V: TRBV7-9
CDR3: CASSLYRGNEQFF

length: 16
V: TRBV11-2
CDR3: CASSLVVTYSYNEQFF

length: 16
V: TRBV5-1
CDR3: CASSLQSTGPNYGYTF

length: 13
V: TRBV5-3
CDR3: CARSLPGAGELFF

length: 16
V: TRBV27
CDR3: CASSLSQGIFGAEAFF

length: 15
V: TRBV6-1
CDR3: CASRAGTAIGYEQYF

length: 16
V: TRBV27
CDR3: CASSPDRTYSNQPQHF

length: 12
V: TRBV5-4
CDR3: CASSFGTDTQYF

length: 11
V: TRBV2
CDR3: CASPRNTEAFF

length: 13
V: TRBV7-9
CDR3: CASSHGWSETQYF

length: 14
V: TRBV4-1
CDR3: CASSQVGSNSPLHF

length: 14
V: TRBV27
CDR3: CASSWTGASYEQYF

length: 16
V: TRBV4-3
CDR3: CASSQGSGGSSYEQYF

length: 17
V: TRBV19
CDR3: CASSPVMTGSAYNEQFF

length: 17
V: TRBV5-4
CDR3: CASSLESGGSLHYGYTF

length: 12
V: TRBV9
CDR3: CASSGSYNEQFF

length: 15
V: TRBV4-1
CDR3: CASSQDLAESYEQYF

length: 18
V: TRBV9
CDR3: CASSDNSVHGGAVDTQYF

length: 14
V: TRBV7-8
CDR3: CASRLLQGSETQYF

length: 15
V: TRBV11-2
CDR3: CASSPPGRINYGYTF

length: 15
V: TRBV27
CDR3: CASSLWPSGRETQYF

length: 16
V: TRBV5-1
CDR3: CASSFPGDSYTGELFF

length: 17
V: TRBV19
CDR3: CASSIDRRRMNTGELFF

length: 16
V: TRBV7-9
CDR3: CASSLEGQGYQETQYF

length: 16
V: TRBV5-1
CDR3: CASSSLPGQLTGELFF

length: 16
V: TRBV5-6
CDR3: CASRSRGQMKTDTQYF

length: 14
V: TRBV27
CDR3: CASSQKDGDEKLFF

length: 16
V: TRBV27
CDR3: CASSGRDRVNYNEQFF

length: 15
V: TRBV4-3
CDR3: CASSQAHTMGYEQYF

length: 14
V: TRBV9
CDR3: CASSPLTHTGELFF

length: 15
V: TRBV19
CDR3: CASIEWRGEDTEAFF

length: 14
V: TRBV7-6
CDR3: CASSATSGKDTQYF

length: 14
V: TRBV5-5
CDR3: CASSSWTAGTEAFF

length: 15
V: TRBV7-3
CDR3: CASSLNSKMNTEAFF